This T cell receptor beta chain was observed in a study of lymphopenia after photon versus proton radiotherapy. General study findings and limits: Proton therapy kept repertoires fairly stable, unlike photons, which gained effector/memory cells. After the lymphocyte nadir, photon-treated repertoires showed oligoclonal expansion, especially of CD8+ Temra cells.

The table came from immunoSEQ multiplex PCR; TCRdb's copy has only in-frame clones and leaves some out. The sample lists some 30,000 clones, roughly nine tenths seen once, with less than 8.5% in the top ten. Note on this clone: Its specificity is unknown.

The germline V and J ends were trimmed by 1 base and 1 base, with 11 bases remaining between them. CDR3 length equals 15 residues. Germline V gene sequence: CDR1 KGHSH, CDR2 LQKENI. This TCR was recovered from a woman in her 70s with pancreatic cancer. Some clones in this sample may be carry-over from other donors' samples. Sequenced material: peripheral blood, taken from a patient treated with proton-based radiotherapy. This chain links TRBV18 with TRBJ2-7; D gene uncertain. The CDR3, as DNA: TGTGCCAGCTCACCACTTCCGACGGGTTCCTACGAGCAGTACTTC. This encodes CASSPLPTGSYEQYF.